A selection of T cell receptor beta chains follows, all from one sample in a study of cytomegalovirus exposure and HLA in healthy donors. Some clones are missing from TCRdb's copy, which holds only in-frame ones; the method was immunoSEQ multiplex PCR. The repertoire includes 200,000 to 250,000 clones, around 78% of them detected once, and roughly 6% sits in the top ten. The sample taken for sequencing was PBMCs. The receptors shown here come from a woman between 18 and 29 years old in good health and CMV-seronegative. CDR3s include the opening cysteine and the closing phenylalanine or tryptophan. Fields, in order: clone size, V gene, J gene, D gene, CDR3 protein, CDR3 DNA. A D gene is named only where the DNA matches it firmly. Some rows mark clone size as missing; the rest say once, few, many or name a class of expanded clone.

abundance: NA; v_gene: TRBV30; j_gene: TRBJ2-1; d_gene: NA; CDR3aa: CASRTGNEQFF; CDR3nt: TGTGCCTCTAGGACCGGGAATGAGCAGTTCTTC
abundance: few; v_gene: TRBV6-5; j_gene: TRBJ1-4; d_gene: TRBD1; CDR3aa: CASSRGQSNEKLFF; CDR3nt: TGTGCCAGCAGCCGGGGACAGAGCAATGAAAAACTGTTTTTT
abundance: NA; v_gene: TRBV13; j_gene: TRBJ2-5; d_gene: NA; CDR3aa: CASSLVARAETQYF; CDR3nt: TGTGCCAGCAGCTTAGTGGCCAGGGCGGAGACCCAGTACTTC
abundance: few; v_gene: TRBV30; j_gene: TRBJ1-5; d_gene: NA; CDR3aa: CAWSSTGFSQPQHF; CDR3nt: TGTGCCTGGAGTTCCACAGGGTTCTCACAGCCCCAGCATTTT
abundance: NA; v_gene: TRBV11-2; j_gene: TRBJ2-5; d_gene: TRBD1; CDR3aa: CASSLGDRPYQETQYF; CDR3nt: TGTGCCAGCAGCTTAGGGGACAGGCCGTACCAAGAGACCCAGTACTTC
abundance: NA; v_gene: TRBV15; j_gene: TRBJ1-2; d_gene: NA; CDR3aa: CATSRGRDVGYGYTF; CDR3nt: TGTGCCACCAGCAGAGGGAGGGACGTGGGATATGGCTACACCTTC
abundance: few; v_gene: TRBV27; j_gene: TRBJ1-1; d_gene: TRBD1; CDR3aa: CASSLYPPGQGATGTEAFF; CDR3nt: TGTGCCAGCAGTCTCTACCCCCCGGGACAGGGGGCGACGGGTACTGAAGCTTTCTTT
abundance: NA; v_gene: TRBV27; j_gene: TRBJ1-4; d_gene: NA; CDR3aa: CASSPLQLGKLFF; CDR3nt: TGTGCCAGCAGTCCCCTCCAATTGGGAAAACTGTTTTTT
abundance: few; v_gene: TRBV18; j_gene: TRBJ1-1; d_gene: TRBD1; CDR3aa: CASSPFGQGTTEAFF; CDR3nt: TGTGCCAGCTCACCATTCGGACAGGGCACCACTGAAGCTTTCTTT
abundance: NA; v_gene: TRBV27; j_gene: TRBJ2-7; d_gene: TRBD2; CDR3aa: CASSSGTSGSAEQYF; CDR3nt: TGTGCCAGCAGTTCCGGGACTAGCGGGAGCGCCGAGCAGTACTTC
abundance: few; v_gene: TRBV4-1; j_gene: TRBJ2-4; d_gene: NA; CDR3aa: CASSQEWGIAKNIQYF; CDR3nt: TGCGCCAGCAGCCAAGAATGGGGGATAGCCAAAAACATTCAGTACTTC
abundance: NA; v_gene: TRBV2; j_gene: TRBJ2-1; d_gene: TRBD2; CDR3aa: CASSYDSASGSHYNEQFF; CDR3nt: TGTGCCAGCAGCTACGACTCGGCTAGCGGGAGTCACTACAATGAGCAGTTCTTC
abundance: NA; v_gene: TRBV14; j_gene: TRBJ2-4; d_gene: NA; CDR3aa: CASSPLAGLAKNIQYF; CDR3nt: TGTGCCAGCAGTCCTCTGGCAGGTCTAGCCAAAAACATTCAGTACTTC
abundance: NA; v_gene: TRBV2; j_gene: TRBJ2-7; d_gene: NA; CDR3aa: CASSEFPQGPSYEQYF; CDR3nt: TGTGCCAGCAGTGAGTTCCCCCAGGGGCCCTCCTACGAGCAGTACTTC
abundance: NA; v_gene: TRBV28; j_gene: TRBJ1-2; d_gene: TRBD1; CDR3aa: CASSPQGGEANYGYTF; CDR3nt: TGTGCCAGCAGTCCCCAGGGGGGGGAGGCTAACTATGGCTACACCTTC
abundance: NA; v_gene: TRBV5-1; j_gene: TRBJ1-1; d_gene: NA; CDR3aa: CASSLGFVMNTEAFF; CDR3nt: TGCGCCAGCAGCTTAGGGTTCGTCATGAACACTGAAGCTTTCTTT
abundance: NA; v_gene: TRBV6-1; j_gene: TRBJ1-5; d_gene: NA; CDR3aa: CASSSAHWGNQPQHF; CDR3nt: TGTGCCAGCAGTTCGGCCCATTGGGGCAATCAGCCCCAGCATTTT
abundance: NA; v_gene: TRBV4-1; j_gene: TRBJ1-1; d_gene: NA; CDR3aa: CASSQGPNTEAFF; CDR3nt: TGCGCCAGCAGCCAAGGGCCGAACACTGAAGCTTTCTTT
abundance: few; v_gene: TRBV2; j_gene: TRBJ2-7; d_gene: TRBD1; CDR3aa: CASSGQGAGEQYF; CDR3nt: TGTGCCAGCAGCGGACAGGGGGCCGGCGAGCAGTACTTC
abundance: NA; v_gene: TRBV18; j_gene: TRBJ1-5; d_gene: NA; CDR3aa: CASSLQEGFNQPQHF; CDR3nt: TGTGCCAGCTCACTACAAGAGGGATTCAATCAGCCCCAGCATTTT
abundance: few; v_gene: TRBV7-3; j_gene: TRBJ1-1; d_gene: NA; CDR3aa: CASSLNSMNTEAFF; CDR3nt: TGTGCCAGCAGCTTAAACAGTATGAACACTGAAGCTTTCTTT
abundance: NA; v_gene: TRBV7-6; j_gene: TRBJ1-5; d_gene: NA; CDR3aa: CASSGQPNQPQHF; CDR3nt: TGTGCCAGCAGCGGACAGCCAAATCAGCCCCAGCATTTT
abundance: NA; v_gene: TRBV5-1; j_gene: TRBJ2-6; d_gene: NA; CDR3aa: CASSLGLTSGANVLTF; CDR3nt: TGCGCCAGCAGCTTGGGACTGACCTCTGGGGCCAACGTCCTGACTTTC
abundance: NA; v_gene: TRBV2; j_gene: TRBJ1-5; d_gene: TRBD1; CDR3aa: CASTEQGPNQPQHF; CDR3nt: TGTGCCAGCACTGAACAGGGGCCTAATCAGCCCCAGCATTTT
abundance: NA; v_gene: TRBV13; j_gene: TRBJ2-2; d_gene: NA; CDR3aa: CASSFQGGNTGELFF; CDR3nt: TGTGCCAGCAGCTTCCAGGGGGGCAACACCGGGGAGCTGTTTTTT
abundance: NA; v_gene: TRBV30; j_gene: TRBJ1-3; d_gene: NA; CDR3aa: CAWSAAHPGNTIYF; CDR3nt: TGTGCCTGGAGTGCCGCCCACCCTGGAAACACCATATATTTT
abundance: NA; v_gene: TRBV7-2; j_gene: TRBJ2-2; d_gene: NA; CDR3aa: CASSFGPELFF; CDR3nt: TGTGCCAGCAGCTTTGGCCCCGAGCTGTTTTTT
abundance: NA; v_gene: TRBV27; j_gene: TRBJ2-3; d_gene: TRBD1; CDR3aa: CASSWGQGITDTQYF; CDR3nt: TGTGCCAGCAGTTGGGGACAGGGGATAACAGATACGCAGTATTTT
abundance: few; v_gene: TRBV28; j_gene: TRBJ1-1; d_gene: NA; CDR3aa: CASSPGTVPNTEAFF; CDR3nt: TGTGCCAGCAGTCCCGGGACGGTCCCGAACACTGAAGCTTTCTTT
abundance: once; v_gene: TRBV5-1; j_gene: TRBJ1-5; d_gene: NA; CDR3aa: CASSLSGSDQPQHF; CDR3nt: TGCGCCAGCAGCTTGTCAGGGAGCGATCAGCCCCAGCATTTT
abundance: NA; v_gene: TRBV7-6; j_gene: TRBJ2-5; d_gene: NA; CDR3aa: CASSDWGASQETQYF; CDR3nt: TGTGCCAGCAGCGATTGGGGGGCCTCCCAAGAGACCCAGTACTTC
abundance: once; v_gene: TRBV9; j_gene: TRBJ1-2; d_gene: NA; CDR3aa: CASSVEGSLGYTF; CDR3nt: TGTGCCAGCAGCGTAGAAGGTTCCTTGGGCTACACCTTC
abundance: NA; v_gene: TRBV6-4; j_gene: TRBJ1-5; d_gene: NA; CDR3aa: CASSDRERGPQHF; CDR3nt: TGTGCCAGCAGTGATAGGGAACGCGGACCCCAGCATTTT
abundance: NA; v_gene: TRBV7-9; j_gene: TRBJ2-7; d_gene: NA; CDR3aa: CASSGGFSYEQYF; CDR3nt: TGTGCCAGCAGTGGCGGTTTCTCCTACGAGCAGTACTTC
abundance: NA; v_gene: TRBV27; j_gene: TRBJ1-3; d_gene: NA; CDR3aa: CASSPYRGRRVSSGNTIYF; CDR3nt: TGTGCCAGCAGTCCCTACCGAGGACGGAGGGTTAGCTCTGGAAACACCATATATTTT
abundance: NA; v_gene: TRBV11-3; j_gene: TRBJ1-1; d_gene: NA; CDR3aa: CASSSTMNTEAFF; CDR3nt: TGTGCCAGCAGCTCGACCATGAACACTGAAGCTTTCTTT
abundance: NA; v_gene: TRBV18; j_gene: TRBJ2-1; d_gene: NA; CDR3aa: CASSPPVGKNEQFF; CDR3nt: TGTGCCAGCTCACCACCAGTCGGTAAGAACGAGCAGTTCTTC
abundance: NA; v_gene: TRBV11-2; j_gene: TRBJ2-3; d_gene: NA; CDR3aa: CASSLGGGRGGTDTQYF; CDR3nt: TGTGCCAGCAGCCTGGGTGGGGGGCGCGGGGGCACAGATACGCAGTATTTT
abundance: NA; v_gene: TRBV11-2; j_gene: TRBJ2-7; d_gene: NA; CDR3aa: CASSPPRGGLYEQYF; CDR3nt: TGTGCCAGCAGCCCCCCCCGTGGGGGGCTCTACGAGCAGTACTTC
abundance: NA; v_gene: TRBV6-5; j_gene: TRBJ1-5; d_gene: NA; CDR3aa: CASSPSGYSNQPQHF; CDR3nt: TGTGCCAGCAGCCCCAGCGGTTATAGCAATCAGCCCCAGCATTTT
abundance: NA; v_gene: TRBV5-1; j_gene: TRBJ1-1; d_gene: TRBD1; CDR3aa: CASSTDRGTEAFF; CDR3nt: TGCGCCAGCAGCACGGACAGGGGGACTGAAGCTTTCTTT
abundance: NA; v_gene: TRBV10-2; j_gene: TRBJ2-3; d_gene: TRBD1; CDR3aa: CASKQGALADTQYF; CDR3nt: TGCGCCAGCAAACAGGGGGCGTTAGCAGATACGCAGTATTTT
abundance: NA; v_gene: TRBV11-3; j_gene: TRBJ2-7; d_gene: NA; CDR3aa: CASSLGSSPGDSYEQYF; CDR3nt: TGTGCCAGCAGCTTAGGGTCCTCCCCAGGGGATTCCTACGAGCAGTACTTC
abundance: once; v_gene: TRBV5-1; j_gene: TRBJ1-4; d_gene: NA; CDR3aa: CASSLRGGNEKLFF; CDR3nt: TGCGCCAGCAGCTTGCGGGGGGGAAATGAAAAACTGTTTTTT
abundance: NA; v_gene: TRBV2; j_gene: TRBJ2-7; d_gene: TRBD1; CDR3aa: CASTAGTGAEQYF; CDR3nt: TGTGCCAGCACCGCCGGGACAGGGGCCGAGCAGTACTTC
abundance: few; v_gene: TRBV5-4; j_gene: TRBJ1-2; d_gene: NA; CDR3aa: CASSRGWGYHF; CDR3nt: TGTGCCAGCAGCCGCGGCTGGGGCTACCACTTC
abundance: NA; v_gene: TRBV27; j_gene: TRBJ2-7; d_gene: TRBD2; CDR3aa: CASRKTSGTLEQYF; CDR3nt: TGTGCCAGCAGGAAGACTAGCGGGACCTTGGAGCAGTACTTC
abundance: NA; v_gene: TRBV7-2; j_gene: TRBJ1-2; d_gene: NA; CDR3aa: CASSLGSGGNTF; CDR3nt: TGTGCCAGCAGCCTGGGCAGCGGGGGTAACACCTTC
abundance: NA; v_gene: TRBV28; j_gene: TRBJ2-1; d_gene: TRBD2; CDR3aa: CASSPSGRRHNEQFF; CDR3nt: TGTGCCAGCAGTCCTAGCGGGAGACGCCACAATGAGCAGTTCTTC